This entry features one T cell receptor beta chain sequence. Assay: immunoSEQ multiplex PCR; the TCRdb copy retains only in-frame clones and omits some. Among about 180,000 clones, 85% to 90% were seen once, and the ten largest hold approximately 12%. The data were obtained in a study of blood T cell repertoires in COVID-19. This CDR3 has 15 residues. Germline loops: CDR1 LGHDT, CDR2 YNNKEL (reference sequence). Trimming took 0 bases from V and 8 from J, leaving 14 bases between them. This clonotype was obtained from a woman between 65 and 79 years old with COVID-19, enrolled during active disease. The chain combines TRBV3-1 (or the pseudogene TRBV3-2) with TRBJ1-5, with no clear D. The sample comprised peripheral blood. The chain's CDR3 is CASSQDSLGSKPQHF. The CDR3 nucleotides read TGTGCCAGCAGCCAAGATTCCCTGGGCTCGAAGCCCCAGCATTTT.